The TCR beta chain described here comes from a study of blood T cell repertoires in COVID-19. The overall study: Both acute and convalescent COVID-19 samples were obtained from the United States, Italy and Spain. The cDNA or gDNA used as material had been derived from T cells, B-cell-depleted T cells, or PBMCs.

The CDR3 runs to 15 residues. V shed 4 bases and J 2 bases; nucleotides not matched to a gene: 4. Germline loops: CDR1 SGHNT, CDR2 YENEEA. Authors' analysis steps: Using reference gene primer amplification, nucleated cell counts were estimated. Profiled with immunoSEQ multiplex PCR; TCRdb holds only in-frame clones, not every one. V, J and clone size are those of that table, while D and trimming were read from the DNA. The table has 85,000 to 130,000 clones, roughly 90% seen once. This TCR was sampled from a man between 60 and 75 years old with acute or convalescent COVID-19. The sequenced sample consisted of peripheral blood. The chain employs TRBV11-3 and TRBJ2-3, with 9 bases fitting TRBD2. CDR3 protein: CASSSGLANTDTQYF. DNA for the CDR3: TGTGCCAGCAGCTCGGGACTAGCTAACACAGATACGCAGTATTTT.